Presented here are 9 T cell receptor beta chains from one specimen sequenced in a study of patients and donors after allogeneic stem cell transplantation. One entry per CDR3 protein, called by TCRdb with MiXCR from the RT-PCR reads. Seen here are about 960,000 distinct CDR3 sequences, 15% to 20% observed once, and the top ten hold approximately 5.9%. Sample: blood, either unsorted or a sorted T cell fraction (not recorded which). These receptors were collected from a human donor who was either an allogeneic HSCT recipient or a stem cell or donor lymphocyte infusion donor (not recorded which). It is not recorded whose cells these are; they may come from a transplant donor.

The gene calls are TRBV29-1 and TRBJ2-5; 8 bases line up with TRBD1. Unmatched junction bases numbered 10, after V lost 6 bases and J lost 4 bases. The CDR3 contains 14 residues. Germline CDR1 is SQVTM and CDR2 is ANQGSEA. CDR3 in amino acids: CSVTYDRGTETQYF. As DNA, the CDR3 is TGCAGCGTGACCTACGACAGGGGTACAGAGACCCAGTACTTC.

The chain has TRBV11-1 and TRBJ1-6; D unclear. The CDR3 covers 17 residues. Germline V CDR1 and CDR2: SGHAT, FQDESV (reference sequence). V shed 5 bases and J shed 0 bases, with 14 bases lying between them. In nucleotides, the CDR3 is TGTGCCAGCAGCCCCGGGTCGTTGAGCTCCTATAATTCACCCCTCCACTTT. This translates into CASSPGSLSSYNSPLHF.

The chain couples TRBV10-3 to TRBJ2-1, with D possibly being TRBD2 (7 bases). Per the germline V gene, CDR1 is ENHRY and CDR2 is SYGVKD. The CDR3 contains 19 residues. V lost 0 bases and J 0 bases, leaving 18 bases between the germline ends. CDR3 in DNA: TGTGCCATCAGTGAGTCGATAAGGAGGGGGGGGAACTCCTACAATGAGCAGTTCTTC. As protein: CAISESIRRGGNSYNEQFF.

The chain has TRBV9 and TRBJ2-2; no reliable D call. Germline CDR1 SGDLS, CDR2 YYNGEE. CDR3 length: 15 amino acids. V gave up 0 bases and J gave up 4 bases, with 10 bases separating them. CDR3 DNA sequence: TGTGCCAGCAGCGTAGTACAGCAAGTCACCGGGGAGCTGTTTTTT. This codes for CASSVVQQVTGELFF.

This clonotype has a count of ten or more. V usage is TRBV24-1 and J usage is TRBJ2-3; no reliable D call. The CDR3 is 17 residues long. V shed 5 bases and J shed 6 bases, with 23 bases lying between them. Germline V lookup: CDR1 KGHDR, CDR2 SFDVKD. The CDR3 protein is CATSAQSSTRQIDTQYF. The CDR3, as DNA: TGTGCCACCAGTGCCCAGTCCTCGACAAGGCAAATCGATACGCAGTATTTT.

A few counts support this clonotype. The chain combines TRBV6-1 with TRBJ2-3, with D tentatively TRBD2 (6 bases). The germline V and J ends were trimmed by 8 bases and 2 bases, with 17 bases remaining between them. Germline assignment: CDR1 MNHNS and CDR2 SASEGT. This CDR3 has 15 amino acids. This CDR3 reads CASGGGAGPTDTQYF. As DNA, the CDR3 is TGTGCCAGCGGCGGAGGGGCGGGACCCACAGATACGCAGTATTTT.

V gene TRBV12-3 or TRBV12-4 combines with J gene TRBJ2-2, with 7 bases identical to TRBD2. With V trimmed by 8 bases and J by 0 bases, 0 bases remained unmatched. This CDR3 has 13 amino acids. The CDR3 loop is CASRGANTGELFF. The CDR3 region has the DNA TGTGCCAGCCGGGGGGCGAACACCGGGGAGCTGTTTTTT.

This clonotype was detected a few times. V is TRBV27 and J is TRBJ1-2, with no clear D. The CDR3 extends over 14 amino acids. V lost 5 bases to trimming and J lost 3 bases, with 13 bases between them. Per the germline V gene, CDR1 is MNHEY and CDR2 is SMNVEV (reference sequence). The CDR3 DNA reads as TGTGCCAGCAGTCAAAGGCGGGAATACTATGGCTACACCTTC. Residues: CASSQRREYYGYTF.

The V call is TRBV20-1, the J call TRBJ1-3, with D perhaps TRBD1 (5 bases). The CDR3 runs to 16 residues. V lost 6 bases, J lost 0 bases, and 18 bases lay in between. Germline CDR1 reads DFQATT; CDR2 reads SNEGSKA (reference sequence). The CDR3 spells CSATIGRGYSGNTIYF. CDR3 DNA sequence: TGCAGTGCCACCATCGGCCGGGGCTACTCTGGAAACACCATATATTTT.